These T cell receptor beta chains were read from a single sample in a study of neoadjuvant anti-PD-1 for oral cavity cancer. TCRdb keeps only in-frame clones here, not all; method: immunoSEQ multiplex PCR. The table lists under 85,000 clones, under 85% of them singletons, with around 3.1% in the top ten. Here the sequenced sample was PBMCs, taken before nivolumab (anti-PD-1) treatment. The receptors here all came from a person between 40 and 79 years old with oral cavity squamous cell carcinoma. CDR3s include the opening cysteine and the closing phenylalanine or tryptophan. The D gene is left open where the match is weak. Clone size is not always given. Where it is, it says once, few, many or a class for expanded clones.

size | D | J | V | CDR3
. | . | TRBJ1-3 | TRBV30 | CAWSVQSGSGNTIYF
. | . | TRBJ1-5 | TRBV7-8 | CASSLDQGDQPQHF
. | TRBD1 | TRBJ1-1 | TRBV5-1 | CASSPGQGDRAFF
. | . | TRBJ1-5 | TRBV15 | CATSRGTETGQPQHF
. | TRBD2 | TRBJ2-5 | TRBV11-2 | CASSLVTSGGKTQYF
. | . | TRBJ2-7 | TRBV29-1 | CSVVMASKEQYF
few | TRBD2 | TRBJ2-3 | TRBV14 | CASSHLAGGSRDTQYF
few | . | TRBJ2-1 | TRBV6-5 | CASSVRESYNEQFF
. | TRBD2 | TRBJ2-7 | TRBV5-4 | CASSLGLAGSAPGFEQYF
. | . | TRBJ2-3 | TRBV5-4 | CASSPTPLGERTDTQYF
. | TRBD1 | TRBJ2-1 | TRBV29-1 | CSVGQGLYNEQFF
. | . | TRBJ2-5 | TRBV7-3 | CASSLYLGETQYF
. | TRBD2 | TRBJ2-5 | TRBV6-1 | CASSEKAGLAGSETQYF
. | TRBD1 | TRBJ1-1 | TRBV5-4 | CASTPDRRETEAFF
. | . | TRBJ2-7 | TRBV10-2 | CASSEFEGTYEQYF
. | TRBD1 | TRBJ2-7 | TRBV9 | CASSTGQGPPYEQYF
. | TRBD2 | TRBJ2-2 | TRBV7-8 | CASRLRLAGAGELFF
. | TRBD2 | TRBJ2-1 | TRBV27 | CASSPRPREGQFF
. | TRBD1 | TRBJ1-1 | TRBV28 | CASSPVGQGSTEAFF
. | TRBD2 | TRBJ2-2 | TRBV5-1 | CASSFVAGPTIPPGELFF
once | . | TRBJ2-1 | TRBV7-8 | CASSFLGGSTYNEQFF
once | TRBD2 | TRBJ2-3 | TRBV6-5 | CASSSSLAGSTDTQYF
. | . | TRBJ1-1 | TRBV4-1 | CASSQPGSPMNTEAFF
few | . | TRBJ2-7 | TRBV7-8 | CASSLAIYEQYF
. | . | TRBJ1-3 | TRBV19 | CASSTTVLSGNTIYF
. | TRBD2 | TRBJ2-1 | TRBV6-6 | CASSNRGLGGDEQFF
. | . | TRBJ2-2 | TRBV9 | CASSPRVAGTGELFF
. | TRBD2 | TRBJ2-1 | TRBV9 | CASSETTGLAGVEQFF
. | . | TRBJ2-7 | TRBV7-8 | CASSLVPGQGRNLPF
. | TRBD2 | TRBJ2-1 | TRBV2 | CASSRSGNSYNEQFF
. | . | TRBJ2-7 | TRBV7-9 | CASSYTAYEQYF
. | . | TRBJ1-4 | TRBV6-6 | CASSYGRTTPNEKLFF
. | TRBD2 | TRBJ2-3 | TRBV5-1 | CASSISTSGTPDTQYF
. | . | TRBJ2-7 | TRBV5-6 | CASSSHEPPYEQYF
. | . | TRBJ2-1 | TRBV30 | CAWSVGRGSEFF
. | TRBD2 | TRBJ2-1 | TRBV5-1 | CASSPRGVSYNEQFF
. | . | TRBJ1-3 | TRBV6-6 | CASSYFGGFGNTIYF
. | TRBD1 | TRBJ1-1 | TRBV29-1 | CSVGQGEFTEAFF
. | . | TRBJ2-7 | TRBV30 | CAWRGGPADRSRQYF
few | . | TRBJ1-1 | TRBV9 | CASSVIWGTEAFF
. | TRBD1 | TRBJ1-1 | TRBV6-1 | CASTGQGSVTEAFF
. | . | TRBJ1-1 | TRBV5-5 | CASSLDWGVNTEAFF
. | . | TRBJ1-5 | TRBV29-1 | CSVVSGYSNQPQHF
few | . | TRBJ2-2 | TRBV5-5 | CASSLGPGTGELFF
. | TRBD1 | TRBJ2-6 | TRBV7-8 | CASSQTGFGANVLTF
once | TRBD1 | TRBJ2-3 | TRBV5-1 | CASSRQGSGATDTQYF
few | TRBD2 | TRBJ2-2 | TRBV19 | CASSMVYGGTGELFF
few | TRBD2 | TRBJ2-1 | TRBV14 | CASSQGDTRGGRKFF
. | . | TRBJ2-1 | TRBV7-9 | CASSFRPFSSYNEQFF
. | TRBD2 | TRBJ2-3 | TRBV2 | CASSVGPSGTGYTQYF
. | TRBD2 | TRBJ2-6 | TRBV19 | CASSSAGGPLAGANVLTF
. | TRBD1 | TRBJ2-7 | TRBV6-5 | CASSYGTGGYEQYF
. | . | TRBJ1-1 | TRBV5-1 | CASSYLSVNTEAFF
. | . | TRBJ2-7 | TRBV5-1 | CASSFTGYDEQYF
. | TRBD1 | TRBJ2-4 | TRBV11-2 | CASSLDQGVAKNIQYF